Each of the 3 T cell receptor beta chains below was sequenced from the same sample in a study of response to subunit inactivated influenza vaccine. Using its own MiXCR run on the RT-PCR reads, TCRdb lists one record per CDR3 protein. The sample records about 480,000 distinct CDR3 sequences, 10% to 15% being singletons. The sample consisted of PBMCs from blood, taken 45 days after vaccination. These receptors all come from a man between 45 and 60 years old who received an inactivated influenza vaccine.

The CDR3 protein is CASSFSRTPDGNTIYF. The CDR3 DNA follows: TGTGCCAGCAGTTTTTCCAGGACACCGGATGGAAACACCATATATTTT. The gene calls are TRBV28 and TRBJ1-3; D is possibly TRBD1 (5 bases). Germline lookup yields CDR1 MDHEN and CDR2 SYDVKM. The germline V and J ends were trimmed by 3 bases and 3 bases, with 15 bases remaining between them. The CDR3 length is 16 residues.

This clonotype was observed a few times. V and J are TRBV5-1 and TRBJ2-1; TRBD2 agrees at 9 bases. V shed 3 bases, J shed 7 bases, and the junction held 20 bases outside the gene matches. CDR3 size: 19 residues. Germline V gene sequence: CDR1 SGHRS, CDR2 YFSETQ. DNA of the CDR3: TGCGCCAGCAGCTGGGAGCCCTCATATAGCGGGAGAAAAACGAATGAGCAGTTCTTC. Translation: CASSWEPSYSGRKTNEQFF.

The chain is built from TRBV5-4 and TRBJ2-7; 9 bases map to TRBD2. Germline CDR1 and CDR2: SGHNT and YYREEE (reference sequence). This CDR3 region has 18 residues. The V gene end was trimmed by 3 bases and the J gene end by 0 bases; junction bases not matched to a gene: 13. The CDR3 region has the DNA TGTGCCAGCAGCTGGCGAGCGGGGGGTACCCTAAGCTCCTACGAGCAGTACTTC. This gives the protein CASSWRAGGTLSSYEQYF.